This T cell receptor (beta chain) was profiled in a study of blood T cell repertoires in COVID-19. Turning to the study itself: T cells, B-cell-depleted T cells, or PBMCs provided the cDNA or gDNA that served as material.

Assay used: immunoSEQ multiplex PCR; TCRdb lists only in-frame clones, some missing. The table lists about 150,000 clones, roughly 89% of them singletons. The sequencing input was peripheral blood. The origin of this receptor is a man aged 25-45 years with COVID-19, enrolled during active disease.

The CDR3 DNA reads as TGTGCCAGCAGTTATCTGCAGGGTTATAATTCACCCCTCCACTTT. Its translation: CASSYLQGYNSPLHF. This sequence joins TRBV27 and TRBJ1-6; D possibly corresponds to TRBD1 (5 bases). Germline values: CDR1 MNHEY, CDR2 SMNVEV (reference sequence). This CDR3 is 15 amino acids long. Trimming removed 4 bases from V and 4 bases from J, with 11 bases in between.